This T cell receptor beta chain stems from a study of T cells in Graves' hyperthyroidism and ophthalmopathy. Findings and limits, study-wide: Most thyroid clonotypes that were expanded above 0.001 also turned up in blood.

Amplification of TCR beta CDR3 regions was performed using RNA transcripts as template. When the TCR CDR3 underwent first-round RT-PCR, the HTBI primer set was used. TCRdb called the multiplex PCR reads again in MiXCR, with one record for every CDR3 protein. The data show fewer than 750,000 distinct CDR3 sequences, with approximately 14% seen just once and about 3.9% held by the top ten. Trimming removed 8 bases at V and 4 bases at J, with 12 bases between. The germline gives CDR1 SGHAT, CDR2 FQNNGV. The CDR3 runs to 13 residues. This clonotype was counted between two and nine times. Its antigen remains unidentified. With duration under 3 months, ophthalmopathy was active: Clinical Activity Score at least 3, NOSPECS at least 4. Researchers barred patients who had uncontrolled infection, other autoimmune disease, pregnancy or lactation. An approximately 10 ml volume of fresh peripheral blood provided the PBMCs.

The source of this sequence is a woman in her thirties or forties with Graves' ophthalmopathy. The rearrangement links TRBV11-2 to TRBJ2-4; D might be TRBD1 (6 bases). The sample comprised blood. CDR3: CASAWDIKNIQYF. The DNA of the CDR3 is TGTGCCAGCGCCTGGGACATTAAAAACATTCAGTACTTC.